Sequencing of this T cell receptor (beta chain) was carried out in a study of CD8 T cells in Susac syndrome (dated by TCRdb to the late 2010s). Study-level background: The study used repertoire sequencing to test whether antigen drove CD8+ T cell activation and differentiation in Susac syndrome. What the work shows at the level of the full study, not this receptor alone: The TCR sequencing and HLA analysis was acknowledged to have included a relatively small number of individuals.

Concerning this clonotype itself: There is no known antigen for this receptor. No qualities accompany the bases; no much larger clone lies one base away.

RNA was extracted using the RNeasy kit, and roughly 0.5 to 1 microgram was reverse transcribed with random hexamers. TCR beta CDR3 regions were amplified with the immunoSEQ multiplex PCR assay covering 54 Vbeta and 13 Jbeta segments. PCR amplification bias was corrected using a synthetic template baseline for primer optimization and computational correction. As for the authors' bioinformatics: Reads were assigned to V, D and J genes according to IMGT and analyzed in immunoSEQ Analyzer, with only productive sequences retained. Clonality was computed as one minus Shannon entropy normalized by log2 of the number of productive unique sequences. For each patient and control, public and private clones were evaluated within the 100 most prevalent clones. Susac-specific clones were defined as absent from healthy and MS cohorts, 1052 published viral clones and other ImmuneACCESS disease sequences. Clones were called with MiXCR by TCRdb after fastp trimmed the public reads at Q25, and only in-frame beta chains were retained. Merged by CDR3 protein, the rows form single entries marked with the most common genes and DNA. It is TCRdb's table, rather than the study itself, that gives the V and J calls and clone size. For this sample the table gives about 190,000 distinct CDR3 sequences, of which 80% to 95% were detected only once. The ten largest account for 0.1% to 0.12% of the sample.

Trimming at the junction amounts to 1 base on V and 9 bases on J, and the germline ends lie 10 bases apart. The CDR1 and CDR2 encoded by the germline V gene are SQVTM and ANQGSEA. Taken from cysteine to phenylalanine, the CDR3 has 12 residues. The CDR3 DNA has 36 bases and is translated from base 1. High-throughput TCR beta sequencing profiled peripheral blood CD8+ and CD4+ T cells from healthy donors, Susac syndrome patients and multiple sclerosis patients. Healthy donors were included as age- and sex-matched controls. Bulk CD8+ and CD4+ T cells were purified by magnetic negative isolation, whereas CD8+ TEMRA cells were enriched by FACS. Blood was collected in EDTA tubes and processed within 24 hours, with PBMCs isolated through density gradient centrifugation. PBMCs destined for TCR sequencing were cryopreserved in liquid nitrogen and later thawed in a 37 °C water bath. The sorted or isolated CD4+, CD8+ and CD8+ TEMRA cells reached a purity of at least 90%.

The receptor comes from a human donor in good health. The specimen sequenced was CD4+ T cells from PBMCs. Recombination linked TRBV29-1 to TRBJ2-1; the D region may be TRBD1 or TRBD2, each matching 5 bases equally. CDR3 loop: CSVEVTGREQFF. The DNA sequence is given as TGCAGCGTTGAAGTTACGGGGCGTGAGCAGTTCTTC.